This T cell receptor (beta chain) was identified in a study of blood T cell repertoires in COVID-19. In the study overall: In each case, the material was cDNA or gDNA derived from T cells, B-cell-depleted T cells, or PBMCs.

Under the authors' procedure: By means of reference gene primer amplification, nucleated cell counts were estimated. TCRdb's table, derived via immunoSEQ multiplex PCR, lists solely in-frame clones and lacks some. That table is the source of V, J and clone size, and D and trimming were worked out from the DNA. Of roughly 290,000 clones in the sample, around 87% were seen once. Germline CDR1 and CDR2: LGHNA and YSLEER. The CDR3 has 13 residues. V lost 1 base and J lost 4, with 7 bases in between. Source material: peripheral blood. The chain employs TRBV4-3 and TRBJ1-1; D may be TRBD1 (5 bases). This clonotype was sampled from a woman aged 45-60 years who had recovered from COVID-19. This CDR3 reads CASSQGGVTEAFF. Written as DNA, the CDR3 is TGCGCCAGCAGCCAAGGGGGGGTCACTGAAGCTTTCTTT.